Each of the 4 T cell receptor beta chains below was sequenced from the same sample in a study of blood T cell repertoires in COVID-19. Produced via immunoSEQ multiplex PCR; TCRdb's table is partial and in-frame only. Of some 240,000 clones listed, about 80% are singletons. The sample was PBMCs or T cells enriched from blood (not recorded which). These receptors originate from a man in his fifties who had recovered from COVID-19.

The chain combines TRBV7-9 with TRBJ1-5; no firm D call. This CDR3 contains 14 residues. Trimming cost V 3 bases and J 4 bases, with 10 bases left between them. Germline lookup yields CDR1 SEHNR and CDR2 FQNEAQ (reference sequence). Here the CDR3 reads CASSFPGANQPQHF. CDR3 sequence (DNA): TGTGCCAGCAGCTTCCCAGGTGCAAATCAGCCCCAGCATTTT.

V is TRBV5-1 and J is TRBJ2-7, with 10 bases lining up with TRBD1. V lost 4 bases to trimming and J lost 2 bases; unmatched junction nucleotides: 3. Germline CDR1 SGHRS, CDR2 YFSETQ. The CDR3 sequence is 14 residues long. The CDR3 sequence is CASSRDRGPYEQYF. In DNA form, the CDR3 reads TGCGCCAGCAGCAGGGACAGGGGACCCTACGAGCAGTACTTC.

The chain combines TRBV7-6 with TRBJ2-7, with a possible D match to TRBD2 (5 bases). Trimming cost V 1 base and J 3 bases, with 13 bases left between them. Per germline, CDR1 SGHVS and CDR2 FNYEAQ. CDR3 length: 15 residues. The CDR3 protein is CASSLEAGIDYEQYF. CDR3 coding DNA: TGTGCCAGCAGCTTAGAGGCGGGTATAGACTACGAGCAGTACTTC. Variable domain in full (rest from reference TRBV7-6 and TRBJ2-7): GAGVSQSPRYKVTKRGQDVALRCDPISGHVSLYWYRQALGQGPEFLTYFNYEAQQDKSGLPNDRFSAERPEGSISTLTIQRTEQRDSAMYRCASSLEAGIDYEQYFGPGTRLTVT.

This clone was seen ten or more times. This rearrangement joins TRBV4-3 to TRBJ2-7; the match to TRBD2 covers 11 bases. V shed 3 bases and J 0 bases; nucleotides not matched to a gene: 4. The germline gives CDR1 LGHNA, CDR2 YSLEER. There are 16 residues in the CDR3. CDR3 sequence reads: CASSHNLAGGSYEQYF. The CDR3 DNA follows: TGCGCCAGCAGCCACAACCTAGCGGGAGGCTCCTACGAGCAGTACTTC.